Following are 25 T cell receptor beta chains from one sample sequenced in a study of blood T cells in healthy people across ages. Next came a second PCR, run for about 6 to 12 cycles, which used a sample-barcoded 5' primer along with a J-beta primer mix. TCRdb reprocessed the 5' RACE reads via MiXCR and lists one record per CDR3 protein. The sample shows hundreds of thousands of distinct CDR3 sequences, about a third of them seen only once. Sequenced input: blood. The receptors shown here come from a woman of 80 years or more in good health.

This clonotype was detected once. This sequence joins TRBV5-1 and TRBJ2-3, with D maybe TRBD2 (6 bases). The CDR3 consists of 14 residues. V was clipped by 4 bases and J by 4 bases, with 13 bases between them. Germline CDR1 and CDR2: SGHRS and YFSETQ. For the CDR3, the DNA is TGCGCCAGCAGCCGAGGAGGGGACGCAGATACGCAGTATTTT. The encoded protein is CASSRGGDADTQYF.

A word on this clonotype: This may come from a read error, since a much larger clone is one base off. The CDR3 coding sequence is TGTGCCAGCAATTTAAGGGGACAGGGGGGGGATACGCAGTATTTT. It translates to CASNLRGQGGDTQYF. The chain links TRBV12-3 or TRBV12-4 to TRBJ2-3, with TRBD1 matching over 11 bases. The CDR3 contains 15 residues.

This sequence joins TRBV5-1 and TRBJ2-2, with 13 bases fitting TRBD2. CDR1 SGHRS and CDR2 YFSETQ come from the germline V gene. With 4 bases clipped from V and 1 base from J, the junction kept 7 bases outside the gene matches. This CDR3 has 18 residues. The CDR3 sequence: CASSERTSGGLNTGELFF. The DNA of the CDR3 is TGCGCCAGCAGCGAACGGACTAGCGGGGGCCTGAACACCGGGGAGCTGTTTTTT.

CDR3: CASSSGRAAGRNTIYF. CDR3 DNA: TGTGCCAGCAGTTCGGGTCGGGCAGCGGGGAGAAACACCATATATTTT. The chain recombines TRBV12-3 or TRBV12-4 with TRBJ1-3; D is uncertain. The CDR3 totals 16 residues. V lost 4 bases and J 5 bases, leaving 18 bases between the germline ends.

This clonotype has at least ten counts. V usage is TRBV5-6 and J usage is TRBJ2-5; D is unresolved. Per germline, CDR1 SGHDT and CDR2 YYEEEE. This CDR3 spans 15 amino acids. V dropped 0 bases and J dropped 3 bases, with 12 bases sitting between them. The CDR3 region is CASSLGPNRKETQYF. As DNA, the CDR3 is TGTGCCAGCAGCTTGGGACCCAACCGAAAAGAGACCCAGTACTTC. Full variable domain (rest looked up from reference TRBV5-6 and TRBJ2-5): DAGVTQSPTHLIKTRGQQVTLRCSPKSGHDTVSWYQQALGQGPQFIFQYYEEEERQRGNFPDRFSGHQFPNYSSELNVNALLLGDSALYLCASSLGPNRKETQYFGPGTRLLVL.

This clonotype appeared many times. The V gene is TRBV27, the J gene TRBJ2-1; D unresolved. Germline CDR1 MNHEY, CDR2 SMNVEV (reference sequence). The CDR3 covers 17 residues. Trimming took off 0 bases at V and 8 bases at J, with 20 bases between the two ends. As DNA, the CDR3 is TGTGCCAGCAGTTTATCGTTTCCCGGCCCCCAGAGCTATGAGCAGTTCTTC. Its translation: CASSLSFPGPQSYEQFF.

This clonotype was seen only a few times. The chain employs TRBV24-1 and TRBJ2-5, with D hard to call. With 3 bases removed from V and 1 base from J, the gap between germline ends came to 8 bases. The CDR3 covers 14 residues. CDR1 KGHDR and CDR2 SFDVKD come from the germline V gene. The CDR3 protein is CATSDTGSQETQYF. The DNA of the CDR3 is TGTGCCACCAGTGATACCGGGTCCCAAGAGACCCAGTACTTC.

At least ten counts were recorded for this clonotype. This chain connects TRBV5-1 to TRBJ2-5, with D possibly called TRBD1 or TRBD2 (5 bases each). Per germline, CDR1 SGHRS and CDR2 YFSETQ. With 5 bases removed from V and 1 base from J, the gap between germline ends came to 9 bases. The CDR3 is 13 residues long. The CDR3 bases are TGCGCCAGCAGATGGGGGAGCCAAGAGACCCAGTACTTC. It codes for CASRWGSQETQYF. Based on the CDR3 plus reference TRBV5-1 and TRBJ2-5, the full variable domain is KAGVTQTPRYLIKTRGQQVTLSCSPISGHRSVSWYQQTPGQGLQFLFEYFSETQRNKGNFPGRFSGRQFSNSRSEMNVSTLELGDSALYLCASRWGSQETQYFGPGTRLLVL.

This clonotype occurred many times. V gene TRBV20-1 combines with J gene TRBJ2-5, with D perhaps being TRBD1 or TRBD2 (5 bases each). V dropped 3 bases and J dropped 1 base, with 9 bases sitting between them. CDR1 is DFQATT, CDR2 SNEGSKA, per germline (reference sequence). The CDR3 has 13 amino acids. The CDR3 loop is CSARRGSQETQYF. The CDR3 region has the DNA TGCAGTGCTAGGAGGGGTAGCCAAGAGACCCAGTACTTC.

This clonotype was counted a few times. A single base separates this from a much larger clone, so it may be a read error. The V call is TRBV2, the J call TRBJ2-7, with D maybe TRBD1 (5 bases). Germline V gives CDR1 SNHLY, CDR2 FYNNEI. The CDR3 totals 14 residues. The V end lost 6 bases, the J end lost 2 bases, and 14 bases lay between the germline ends. In DNA form, the CDR3 reads TGTGCCAGCAGAACAGGAGCAAGCGCCTACGAGCAGTACTTC. It yields the protein CASRTGASAYEQYF.

The CDR3, as DNA: TGCGCCAGCAGCTTCGCTGGAGACACTGAAGCTTTCTTT. This sequence encodes CASSFAGDTEAFF. V and J are TRBV5-1 and TRBJ1-1; no clear D. V was shortened by 2 bases and J by 3 bases, with 8 bases between the two germline ends. In germline, CDR1 is SGHRS, CDR2 YFSETQ. This CDR3 spans 13 amino acids. Full variable domain (missing parts from reference TRBV5-1 and TRBJ1-1): KAGVTQTPRYLIKTRGQQVTLSCSPISGHRSVSWYQQTPGQGLQFLFEYFSETQRNKGNFPGRFSGRQFSNSRSEMNVSTLELGDSALYLCASSFAGDTEAFFGQGTRLTVV.

The chain combines TRBV20-1 with TRBJ2-3; D may correspond to TRBD1 or TRBD2 (6 bases each). The CDR3 is 15 residues long. Trimming left V 7 bases short and J 7 bases short, with 24 bases between. CDR1 is DFQATT and CDR2 is SNEGSKA in the germline V gene (reference sequence). CDR3 DNA: TGCAGTGTAGGAGGGAAGGGGGGCCTTGATTATACGCAGTATTTT. Translated, it gives CSVGGKGGLDYTQYF.

This clonotype was detected a few times. The chain links TRBV10-3 to TRBJ1-1, with a tentative D call TRBD1 (5 bases). Germline V lookup: CDR1 ENHRY, CDR2 SYGVKD. The ends were cut back, 6 bases at V and 2 bases at J, with 10 bases in the middle. The CDR3 is made up of 13 amino acids. CDR3 DNA: TGTGCCATCAGCCGTGGGGGTAACACTGAAGCTTTCTTT. Protein sequence: CAISRGGNTEAFF.

The J gene is TRBJ1-2, the V gene TRBV29-1; D uncertain. V dropped 4 bases and J dropped 0 bases, with 15 bases sitting between them. Germline CDR1 reads SQVTM; CDR2 reads ANQGSEA. The CDR3 is 15 residues long. The CDR3 DNA reads TGCAGCGTTGGGGTACAAAACTCTCCTAACTATGGCTACACCTTC. Translated, it gives CSVGVQNSPNYGYTF.

The rearrangement joins TRBV7-2 to TRBJ2-5, with 8 bases lining up with TRBD2. Germline V CDR1 and CDR2: SGHTA, FQGNSA. V shed 5 bases and J 1 base; nucleotides not matched to a gene: 3. The CDR3 runs 14 residues. This CDR3 reads CASSNRGGQETQYF. DNA of the CDR3: TGTGCCAGCAGCAACCGGGGGGGCCAAGAGACCCAGTACTTC.

The CDR3 nucleotides are TGTGCCAGCAGCCCCAGCGGGCATGATACGCAGTATTTT. Amino acids: CASSPSGHDTQYF. The V gene is TRBV7-9, the J gene TRBJ2-3; TRBD2 might be the D (6 bases). The CDR3 spans 13 residues. V gave up 5 bases and J gave up 6 bases, with 12 bases separating them. Per germline, CDR1 SEHNR and CDR2 FQNEAQ (reference sequence). Full variable domain (remainder filled in from reference TRBV7-9 and TRBJ2-3): DTGVSQNPRHKITKRGQNVTFRCDPISEHNRLYWYRQTLGQGPEFLTYFQNEAQLEKSRLLSDRFSAERPKGSFSTLEIQRTEQGDSAMYLCASSPSGHDTQYFGPGTRLTVL.

This clonotype was counted ten times or more. This chain connects TRBV7-2 to TRBJ2-1; D is uncertain. V was pared by 4 bases and J by 10 bases, with 14 bases between. The length of the CDR3 is 13 residues. In germline, CDR1 is SGHTA, CDR2 FQGNSA. The CDR3 DNA is TGTGCCAGCAGCTGGAGAAGGAAGGAAGAGCAGTTCTTC. Its translation is CASSWRRKEEQFF.

The sample holds many counts of this clonotype. This chain joins TRBV20-1 and TRBJ1-2; the match to TRBD1 covers 7 bases. This CDR3 is built from 12 residues. J lost 4 bases, V lost 6 bases, and 5 bases had no gene match. CDR1 and CDR2 (germline): DFQATT, SNEGSKA (reference sequence). CDR3 region: CSARTGSYGYTF. For the CDR3, the DNA is TGCAGTGCCCGGACAGGCTCCTATGGCTACACCTTC.

This clonotype was seen many times. J is TRBJ2-7 and V is TRBV7-9; 10 nucleotides match TRBD2. Germline CDR1 and CDR2: SEHNR and FQNEAQ (reference sequence). The CDR3 runs 15 residues. The ends lost 2 bases at V and 7 bases at J; junction bases unmatched: 8. The DNA for the CDR3 is TGTGCCAGCAGCTTACAGCGGGGGGGACACAATGAGCAGTACTTC. It specifies CASSLQRGGHNEQYF.

This clonotype has only a few counts. The chain joins TRBV18 to TRBJ1-1; no clear D. V lost 2 bases and J lost 2, with 9 bases in between. This CDR3 spans 14 amino acids. Germline V gives CDR1 KGHSH, CDR2 LQKENI. The chain's CDR3 is CASSPRNSNTEAFF. The CDR3 DNA reads TGTGCCAGCTCACCAAGGAATTCAAACACTGAAGCTTTCTTT.

This clonotype was counted many times. V and J are TRBV5-1 and TRBJ2-1; D gene unclear. The V gene lost 2 bases and the J gene lost 4 bases, with 10 bases spanning the gap. The CDR3 length is 14 residues. Germline V lookup: CDR1 SGHRS, CDR2 YFSETQ. As DNA, the CDR3 is TGCGCCAGCAGCTTCACCGGGCCTTACAATGAGCAGTTCTTC. This sequence encodes CASSFTGPYNEQFF.

To note about this clonotype: The junction differs from germline at one of its ends, possibly a read error. The V gene is TRBV5-5, the J gene TRBJ2-2; 8 bases fit TRBD1. There are 15 residues in the CDR3. CDR1 and CDR2 from the germline V gene are SGHKS and YYEKEE (reference sequence). As DNA, the CDR3 is TGTGCCAGCAGCCCAAGACAGGGGACAGACGGGGAGCGGTTTTTT. The encoded protein is CASSPRQGTDGERFF.

CDR3 region: CASSLGVDSMGYTF. The CDR3 nucleotides read TGTGCCAGCAGCTTAGGAGTAGACTCCATGGGCTACACCTTC. V usage is TRBV7-9 and J usage is TRBJ1-2; D is ambiguous. This CDR3 has 14 residues. From germline, CDR1 is SEHNR and CDR2 FQNEAQ (reference sequence). V was cut by 1 base and J by 8 bases, with 14 bases left in between. Full variable domain (remainder filled in from reference TRBV7-9 and TRBJ1-2): DTGVSQNPRHKITKRGQNVTFRCDPISEHNRLYWYRQTLGQGPEFLTYFQNEAQLEKSRLLSDRFSAERPKGSFSTLEIQRTEQGDSAMYLCASSLGVDSMGYTFGSGTRLTVV.

Notes on this clonotype: One end of the junction is discordant with germline, which a read error may explain. The chain couples TRBV5-1 to TRBJ2-1; possible D gene TRBD1, 5 bases. The CDR3 has 13 residues. Germline assignment: CDR1 SGHRS and CDR2 YFSETQ. CDR3 nucleotide sequence: TGCGCCAGCAGAGGCGACAGTTACGATGAGCGGTTCTTC. The encoded protein is CASRGDSYDERFF.

This clonotype was seen a few times. This chain joins TRBV6-2 or TRBV6-3 and TRBJ1-2, with TRBD1 as a possible D gene (5 bases). This CDR3 spans 15 amino acids. V was pared by 5 bases and J by 5 bases, with 18 bases between. The germline gives CDR1 MNHEY, CDR2 SVGEGT. The CDR3 DNA reads as TGTGCCAGCAGTGATCCCGGGGGGAGGCGATATGGCTACACCTTC. Residues: CASSDPGGRRYGYTF.